The 32 T cell receptor beta chains presented below share a single source sample, sequenced in a study of T cells in Graves' hyperthyroidism and ophthalmopathy. Regions amplified from RNA transcripts were the TCR beta CDR3 regions. A set of HTBI primers served as the primers for a first-round RT-PCR of the TCR CDR3. MiXCR was run by TCRdb on the multiplex PCR reads, yielding one entry per CDR3 protein. Counted here are about 300,000 distinct CDR3 sequences, roughly 13% occurring once; the ten biggest clones make up approximately 7.9%. Specimen: blood. These receptors all stem from a middle-aged woman with Graves' hyperthyroidism.

There are many counts of this clonotype. The chain combines TRBV28 with TRBJ2-1; tentatively, D is TRBD1 or TRBD2 (5 bases each). Trimming took 6 bases from V and 5 from J, leaving 11 bases between them. This CDR3 is 13 amino acids long. The V gene's germline CDR1 is MDHEN and CDR2 SYDVKM. The CDR3 DNA is TGTGCCAGCAGGGGGACGAGACACAATGAGCAGTTCTTC. Its protein is CASRGTRHNEQFF.

The sample holds many counts of this clonotype. V is TRBV7-2 and J is TRBJ2-1, with 12 bases identical to TRBD1. V was pared by 6 bases and J by 1 base, with 4 bases of the junction left unmatched. Germline V gene lookup returns CDR1 SGHTA and CDR2 FQGNSA. CDR3 size: 16 residues. CDR3 loop: CASRPGQGASYNEQFF. In nucleotides, the CDR3 is TGTGCCAGCAGACCGGGACAGGGGGCTTCCTACAATGAGCAGTTCTTC.

The chain employs TRBV5-1 and TRBJ2-1; 14 positions agree with TRBD2. Germline lookup yields CDR1 SGHRS and CDR2 YFSETQ. The V segment lost 3 bases and the J segment 5 bases; nucleotides outside the gene matches: 16. This CDR3 spans 20 amino acids. This CDR3 is CASSSGLAGAPTALHNEQFF. CDR3 DNA sequence: TGCGCCAGCAGCTCGGGACTAGCGGGAGCCCCTACCGCGCTTCACAATGAGCAGTTCTTC.

The chain couples TRBV11-2 to TRBJ2-1, with D perhaps matching TRBD1 (5 bases). Germline CDR1 reads SGHAT; CDR2 reads FQNNGV. V was trimmed by 0 bases and J by 5 bases, leaving 8 bases between them. CDR3 length equals 14 residues. The CDR3 coding sequence is TGTGCCAGCAGCTTAGATGTAGGGGACAATGAGCAGTTCTTC. Translation: CASSLDVGDNEQFF.

This clonotype has a handful of counts. V gene TRBV27 combines with J gene TRBJ1-2, with D maybe TRBD1 (5 bases). Trimming took off 5 bases at V and 8 bases at J, with 18 bases between the two ends. There are 14 residues in the CDR3. The germline V gene has CDR1 MNHEY and CDR2 SMNVEV (reference sequence). In DNA, the CDR3 is TGTGCCAGCAGTACCTCAACAGGATCGGGCGGCTACACCTTC. Translated: CASSTSTGSGGYTF.

This chain's CDR3 is CASSQAIGLSYNEQFF. CDR3 sequence (DNA): TGTGCCAGCAGCCAAGCGATCGGGCTCTCCTACAATGAGCAGTTCTTC. This chain joins TRBV14 and TRBJ2-1, with D hard to call. The CDR3 spans 16 residues. V was pared by 1 base and J by 0 bases, with 10 bases between. CDR1 is SGHDN, CDR2 FVKESK, per germline.

This clonotype was counted ten times or more. This chain joins TRBV6-1 and TRBJ1-5, with 7 bases aligning to TRBD1. The CDR3 runs to 15 residues. Germline CDR1 reads MNHNS; CDR2 reads SASEGT. V dropped 5 bases and J dropped 7; count of bases not matched to a gene: 11. The CDR3 protein is CASSPTTGIGQPQHF. DNA for the CDR3: TGTGCCAGCAGTCCTACGACAGGGATCGGGCAGCCCCAGCATTTT.

This clonotype has a single count. The chain couples TRBV12-3 or TRBV12-4 to TRBJ2-1, with D unclear. The CDR3 contains 12 residues. Trimming removed 5 bases at V and 10 bases at J, with 12 bases between. The CDR3 bases are TGTGCCAGCAGTGAGTCCCGCAGCGAGCAGTTCTTC. Its translation: CASSESRSEQFF.

J is TRBJ1-1 and V is TRBV12-3 or TRBV12-4; D might be TRBD1 (5 bases). Trimming stripped 3 bases from V and 9 bases from J, with 8 bases between. The CDR3 sequence is 11 residues long. The CDR3 coding sequence is TGTGCCAGCAGTTTTGGGGACCAAGCTTTCTTT. Protein: CASSFGDQAFF.

In its sample, this clonotype was seen many times. The chain joins TRBV7-6 to TRBJ2-5; 7 bases agree with TRBD1. The CDR3 extends over 15 amino acids. Per germline, CDR1 SGHVS and CDR2 FNYEAQ. The junction had 3 bases not matched to a gene; V was cut back by 0 bases and J by 2 bases. The CDR3 DNA reads as TGTGCCAGCAGCTTAGCTACAGGGGCGCAAGAGACCCAGTACTTC. Protein sequence: CASSLATGAQETQYF.

This clonotype came up a few times. This rearrangement joins TRBV20-1 to TRBJ2-5; 13 nucleotides agree with TRBD2. V shed 6 bases, J shed 7 bases, and the junction held 11 bases outside the gene matches. Germline V lookup: CDR1 DFQATT, CDR2 SNEGSKA (reference sequence). The CDR3 runs 15 residues. CDR3 in amino acids: CSALPRLAGGWTQYF. The CDR3 DNA follows: TGCAGTGCGCTGCCCAGACTAGCGGGAGGTTGGACCCAGTACTTC.

V is TRBV12-3 or TRBV12-4 and J is TRBJ2-5; D perhaps matches TRBD1 (7 bases). The CDR3 spans 12 residues. V gave up 8 bases and J gave up 3 bases, with 10 bases separating them. CDR3 in amino acids: CASRGTEETQYF. The CDR3 nucleotides are TGTGCCAGCCGGGGGACAGAAGAGACCCAGTACTTC.

Ten or more counts support this clonotype. The rearrangement uses TRBV10-3 and TRBJ1-5; weak D call: TRBD1 (6 bases). Trimming left V 8 bases short and J 3 bases short, with 14 bases between. Germline V gene lookup returns CDR1 ENHRY and CDR2 SYGVKD. This CDR3 has 14 residues. In DNA, the CDR3 is TGTGCCATCGGGAAACAGGGAAACAATCAGCCCCAGCATTTT. Translated, it gives CAIGKQGNNQPQHF.

Many counts were recorded for this clonotype. This sequence joins TRBV11-3 and TRBJ1-2; tentatively, D is TRBD1 (5 bases). Germline CDR1 reads SGHNT; CDR2 reads YENEEA. V dropped 1 base and J dropped 8 bases, with 11 bases sitting between them. CDR3 length: 13 amino acids. The chain's CDR3 is CASSLVPEGGYTF. The CDR3 DNA is TGTGCCAGCAGCTTAGTCCCGGAGGGGGGCTACACCTTC.

This clonotype was counted many times. The chain couples TRBV28 to TRBJ2-3; TRBD2 might be the D (5 bases). Germline CDR1 MDHEN, CDR2 SYDVKM. V gave up 6 bases and J gave up 1 base, with 11 bases separating them. This CDR3 has 14 residues. The CDR3 spells CASSPRARTDTQYF. For the CDR3, the DNA is TGTGCCAGCAGCCCGCGGGCCCGCACAGATACGCAGTATTTT.

Comments on this clonotype: This may stem from a read error, because a much larger clone lies one nucleotide away. V usage is TRBV9 and J usage is TRBJ2-3, with TRBD2 as a possible D gene (6 bases). This CDR3 region has 13 residues. Germline CDR1 SGDLS, CDR2 YYNGEE. The CDR3 protein is CASSVLGGDTRYF. CDR3 nucleotides: TGTGCCAGCAGCGTGCTCGGAGGGGATACGCGGTATTTT.

This clonotype appeared many times. This chain connects TRBV29-1 to TRBJ2-5; 7 bases match TRBD1. Germline trimming cut 4 bases from V and 5 bases from J; bases unmatched to any gene: 10. Germline CDR1 and CDR2: SQVTM and ANQGSEA. The length of the CDR3 is 14 residues. CDR3: CSVVQGIIGETQYF. The CDR3 DNA reads as TGCAGCGTTGTACAGGGGATAATTGGGGAGACCCAGTACTTC.

This clonotype has at least ten counts. V gene TRBV12-3 or TRBV12-4 combines with J gene TRBJ2-7; no definite D call. The CDR3 runs to 13 residues. V dropped 5 bases and J dropped 5 bases, with 13 bases sitting between them. The CDR3 DNA reads as TGTGCCAGCAGTCCTCGAAGGTTGAACGAGCAGTACTTC. This sequence encodes CASSPRRLNEQYF.

This clonotype showed up just a few times. This sequence joins TRBV6-1 and TRBJ2-1; TRBD2 aligns across 10 bases. V gave up 0 bases and J gave up 4 bases; unmatched junction bases: 3. Germline V lookup: CDR1 MNHNS, CDR2 SASEGT. The CDR3 is 16 residues long. This chain's CDR3 is CASSEAGLALYNEQFF. CDR3 nucleotide sequence: TGTGCCAGCAGTGAAGCGGGACTAGCGCTATACAATGAGCAGTTCTTC.

In this sample, this clonotype turned up many times. This sequence joins TRBV12-3 or TRBV12-4 and TRBJ1-1; perhaps TRBD1 as D (5 bases). The CDR3 sequence is 16 residues long. Trimming pared 6 bases from V and 2 bases from J, leaving 19 bases between. The CDR3 bases are TGTGCCAGCAGACCAATAGGTATTGGGGGAAACACTGAAGCTTTCTTT. Protein: CASRPIGIGGNTEAFF.

This clonotype was found many times. This chain links TRBV2 with TRBJ2-7, with 12 bases identical to TRBD1. V trimming: 6 bases; J trimming: 7 bases; junction bases outside the gene matches: 10. CDR1 and CDR2 from the germline V gene are SNHLY and FYNNEI. This CDR3 is built from 15 residues. The CDR3 DNA sequence: TGTGCCAGCAGGAACCCGGGACAGGGGGCGAAGGAGCAGTACTTC. Its protein product is CASRNPGQGAKEQYF.

This clonotype was detected many times. The chain links TRBV2 to TRBJ2-5, with 7 bases lining up with TRBD2. Per the germline V gene, CDR1 is SNHLY and CDR2 is FYNNEI. J gave up 5 bases and V 4 bases, and 10 bases lay outside the gene matches. The CDR3 contains 15 residues. CDR3 bases: TGTGCCAGCAGTGGCGAGGCTGGGGGGGAGGAGACCCAGTACTTC. Translated: CASSGEAGGEETQYF.

This clonotype was recorded at least ten times. This CDR3 reads CASRVLSDIQYF. The CDR3 nucleotides are TGTGCCAGCAGGGTCCTTTCGGACATTCAGTACTTC. The genes are TRBV11-2 and TRBJ2-4; D not certain. Trimming shortened V by 6 bases and J by 8 bases, and 11 bases separated the two germline ends. There are 12 residues in the CDR3. Germline loops: CDR1 SGHAT, CDR2 FQNNGV. Supplemented by reference TRBV11-2 and TRBJ2-4, the full variable domain reads EAGVAQSPRYKIIEKRQSVAFWCNPISGHATLYWYQQILGQGPKLLIQFQNNGVVDDSQLPKDRFSAERLKGVDSTLKIQPAKLEDSAVYLCASRVLSDIQYFGAGTRLSVL.

This clonotype was seen at least ten times. This chain links TRBV7-9 with TRBJ2-7; TRBD1 is a possible D gene (5 bases). Trimming took 5 bases from V and 3 from J, leaving 14 bases between them. The CDR3 sequence is 14 residues long. CDR1 and CDR2 from the germline V gene are SEHNR and FQNEAQ (reference sequence). The CDR3 DNA follows: TGTGCCAGCAGCGCCGACAGTGCTCTCTACGAGCAGTACTTC. Amino acids: CASSADSALYEQYF.

A few counts support this clonotype. This may be a read error, as it is one base from a much larger clone. The J gene is TRBJ1-1, the V gene TRBV10-3; 7 bases agree with TRBD1. V lost 7 bases and J lost 9; bases outside the gene matches: 14. The germline V gene encodes CDR1 ENHRY and CDR2 SYGVKD. This CDR3 has 14 residues. DNA for the CDR3: TGTGCCATCACCCTCTCCGACAGGGATCAGAAAGCTTTCTTT. Translating gives CAITLSDRDQKAFF.

The chain links TRBV19 to TRBJ2-1; D uncertain. Per the germline V gene, CDR1 is LNHDA and CDR2 is SQIVND (reference sequence). The CDR3 sequence is 15 residues long. Trimming took 10 bases from V and 0 from J, leaving 16 bases between them. CDR3 coding DNA: TGTGCCACCCAACAGAGACCCTTCTCCTACAATGAGCAGTTCTTC. Protein product: CATQQRPFSYNEQFF.

In its sample, this clonotype was seen a few times. V usage is TRBV6-1 and J usage is TRBJ1-5; TRBD1 matches 10 bases. V shed 6 bases, J shed 7 bases, and the junction held 9 bases outside the gene matches. This CDR3 has 15 residues. CDR1 MNHNS and CDR2 SASEGT come from the germline V gene. This chain's CDR3 is CASSPTGGFRQPQHF. CDR3 DNA: TGTGCCAGCAGCCCGACAGGGGGCTTTCGGCAGCCCCAGCATTTT.

The table lists this clonotype with many counts. The J gene is TRBJ1-2, the V gene TRBV7-2; the match to TRBD1 covers 9 bases. In germline, CDR1 is SGHTA, CDR2 FQGNSA. CDR3 length: 14 residues. With V trimmed by 4 bases and J by 8 bases, 8 bases remained unmatched. Written as DNA, the CDR3 is TGTGCCAGCAGCTCCACAGGGGGCGCGTCCGGCTACACCTTC. Translated, it gives CASSSTGGASGYTF.

This clonotype showed up just a few times. This chain connects TRBV27 to TRBJ2-7, with D maybe TRBD2 (5 bases). The CDR3 runs 14 residues. V was cut by 4 bases and J by 4 bases, with 14 bases left in between. Looked up from germline, CDR1 is MNHEY and CDR2 is SMNVEV (reference sequence). The CDR3, as DNA: TGTGCCAGCAGTTCCCGGGGAGAAGGGTACGAGCAGTACTTC. The encoded protein is CASSSRGEGYEQYF.

This clonotype was counted ten times or more. The genes are TRBV15 and TRBJ1-5; D is perhaps TRBD1 (5 bases). V dropped 0 bases and J dropped 0 bases, with 12 bases sitting between them. Germline lookup yields CDR1 LNHNV and CDR2 YYDKDF (reference sequence). This CDR3 region has 17 residues. The CDR3 DNA is TGTGCCACCAGCAGAGATATCGGGGGGTATAGCAATCAGCCCCAGCATTTT. This codes for CATSRDIGGYSNQPQHF.

At least ten counts were recorded for this clonotype. This sequence joins TRBV12-3 or TRBV12-4 and TRBJ1-1; D remains ambiguous. The CDR3 runs 11 residues. Trimming shortened V by 6 bases and J by 1 base, and 3 bases separated the two germline ends. The CDR3 spells CASRKNTEAFF. The CDR3 nucleotides are TGTGCCAGCAGAAAGAACACTGAAGCTTTCTTT.

This clonotype was detected ten times or more. V gene TRBV7-2 combines with J gene TRBJ1-1; D unresolved. V shed 4 bases and J shed 1 base, with 7 bases lying between them. CDR1 and CDR2 (germline): SGHTA, FQGNSA. The CDR3 runs 13 residues. In DNA, the CDR3 is TGTGCCAGCAGCTCTTGGCCGAACACTGAAGCTTTCTTT. Its protein product is CASSSWPNTEAFF.